Presented here are 12 T cell receptor beta chains from one specimen sequenced in a study of shared clonotypes between healthy human individuals. Data came from immunoSEQ multiplex PCR; TCRdb stores just in-frame clones and leaves some out. This sample has about 1.5 million clones; approximately 98% occur once, and the top ten carry 0.4% to 0.45%. The sample consisted of naive CD4+ T cells sorted from blood. Subset reported: CD45RA+ positively selected. The origin of the receptors is a man aged 30-40 years in good health.

The chain combines TRBV28 with TRBJ1-5; no reliable D call. The CDR3 totals 13 residues. Per the germline V gene, CDR1 is MDHEN and CDR2 is SYDVKM. With 2 bases removed from V and 11 bases from J, the gap between germline ends came to 13 bases. DNA of the CDR3: TGTGCCAGCAGTTTAATAGCCCCCCTCGCCCAGCATTTT. It is translated as CASSLIAPLAQHF.

This chain joins TRBV5-1 and TRBJ2-3; perhaps D is TRBD1 or TRBD2 (5 bases each). The CDR3 contains 16 residues. The V and J ends lost 0 bases and 4 bases respectively, with 15 bases between them. Germline CDR1 reads SGHRS; CDR2 reads YFSETQ. CDR3 region: CASSLAGTAGPDTQYF. DNA of the CDR3: TGCGCCAGCAGCTTGGCCGGGACGGCAGGGCCAGATACGCAGTATTTT.

The genes are TRBV7-8 and TRBJ2-1; 8 bases align to TRBD2. Trimming removed 1 base from V and 0 bases from J; junction bases left unmatched: 2. There are 16 residues in the CDR3. Germline V gene lookup returns CDR1 SGHVS and CDR2 FQNEAQ. CDR3 bases: TGTGCCAGCAGCTTAGTGAGCGGGAGCTCCTACAATGAGCAGTTCTTC. This gives the protein CASSLVSGSSYNEQFF.

V and J are TRBV9 and TRBJ2-3; 9 positions match TRBD2. The length of the CDR3 is 18 residues. The V segment lost 4 bases and the J segment 4 bases; nucleotides outside the gene matches: 16. The germline V gene encodes CDR1 SGDLS and CDR2 YYNGEE. The CDR3 protein is CASSKLSGSVVGADTQYF. CDR3 DNA: TGTGCCAGCAGCAAACTTAGCGGGAGCGTGGTGGGCGCAGATACGCAGTATTTT.

The chain uses TRBV7-2 and TRBJ2-2; TRBD1 aligns across 7 bases. V lost 4 bases, J lost 4 bases, and 6 bases stayed unmatched. This CDR3 contains 15 residues. Germline V CDR1 and CDR2: SGHTA, FQGNSA. The CDR3 region is CASSSRGTATGELFF. The CDR3 DNA follows: TGTGCCAGCAGCTCCAGAGGGACAGCCACCGGGGAGCTGTTTTTT.

The chain uses TRBV29-1 and TRBJ1-1; maybe TRBD1 (6 bases). V was cut by 7 bases and J by 4 bases, with 16 bases left in between. The CDR3 extends over 13 amino acids. CDR1 SQVTM and CDR2 ANQGSEA come from the germline V gene. The CDR3 loop is CSAGRQASTEAFF. The CDR3 bases are TGCAGCGCCGGTAGACAGGCTAGCACTGAAGCTTTCTTT.

There are a few counts of this clone. The chain employs TRBV9 and TRBJ2-7; D could derive from TRBD1 or TRBD2 (6 bases each). CDR3 length equals 11 residues. Per germline, CDR1 SGDLS and CDR2 YYNGEE. The V end was cut by 8 bases, the J end by 6 bases, with 12 bases between. In DNA, the CDR3 is TGTGCCAGGAAAAGGGGGGTCGAGCAGTACTTC. Amino acid sequence: CARKRGVEQYF.

The chain combines TRBV29-1 with TRBJ1-4; tentative D call: TRBD1 (5 bases). From germline, CDR1 is SQVTM and CDR2 ANQGSEA. The CDR3 length is 13 residues. Trimming took off 5 bases at V and 5 bases at J, with 12 bases between the two ends. The CDR3 spells CSVYGQGNEKLFF. The CDR3, as DNA: TGCAGCGTTTATGGGCAGGGAAATGAAAAACTGTTTTTT.

This sequence joins TRBV28 and TRBJ2-3, with TRBD1 as a possible D gene (5 bases). V was trimmed by 7 bases and J by 3 bases, leaving 8 bases between them. Germline CDR1 MDHEN, CDR2 SYDVKM. The CDR3 covers 12 residues. The CDR3 spells CASKTGTDTQYF. CDR3 bases: TGTGCCAGCAAAACAGGAACAGATACGCAGTATTTT.

The chain carries TRBV29-1 and TRBJ2-5, with TRBD1 as a possible D gene (5 bases). Trimming took off 4 bases at V and 0 bases at J, with 9 bases between the two ends. This CDR3 region has 13 residues. From germline, CDR1 is SQVTM and CDR2 ANQGSEA. CDR3 in amino acids: CSVVGRDQETQYF. CDR3 nucleotides: TGCAGCGTTGTGGGCAGGGACCAAGAGACCCAGTACTTC.

This chain connects TRBV19 to TRBJ1-2; D is undetermined. The V end lost 4 bases, the J end lost 1 base, and 7 bases lay between the germline ends. The length of the CDR3 is 13 residues. Germline lookup yields CDR1 LNHDA and CDR2 SQIVND (reference sequence). CDR3 sequence: CASSKRDNYGYTF. The CDR3 DNA sequence: TGTGCCAGTAGTAAAAGAGATAACTATGGCTACACCTTC. The whole variable domain, filled in from reference TRBV19 and TRBJ1-2, reads DGGITQSPKYLFRKEGQNVTLSCEQNLNHDAMYWYRQDPGQGLRLIYYSQIVNDFQKGDIAEGYSVSREKKESFPLTVTSAQKNPTAFYLCASSKRDNYGYTFGSGTRLTVV.

The rearrangement uses TRBV27 and TRBJ1-4; no reliable D call. V was pared by 5 bases and J by 8 bases, with 18 bases between. The CDR3 runs to 15 residues. CDR1 MNHEY and CDR2 SMNVEV come from the germline V gene (reference sequence). CDR3 DNA: TGTGCCAGCAGTCCAAGACTGCCGGCAACCGAAAAACTGTTTTTT. The encoded protein is CASSPRLPATEKLFF.